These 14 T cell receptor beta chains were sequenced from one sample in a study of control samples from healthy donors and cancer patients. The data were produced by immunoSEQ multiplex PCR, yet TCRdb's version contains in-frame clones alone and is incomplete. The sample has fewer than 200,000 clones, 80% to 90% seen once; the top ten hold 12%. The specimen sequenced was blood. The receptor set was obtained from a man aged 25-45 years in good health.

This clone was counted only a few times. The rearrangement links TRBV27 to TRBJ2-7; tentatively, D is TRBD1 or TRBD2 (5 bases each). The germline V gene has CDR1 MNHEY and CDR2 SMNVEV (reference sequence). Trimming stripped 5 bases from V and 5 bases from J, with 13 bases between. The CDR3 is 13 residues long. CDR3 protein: CASSPLGDHEQYF. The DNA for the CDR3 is TGTGCCAGCAGTCCCCTAGGGGACCACGAGCAGTACTTC.

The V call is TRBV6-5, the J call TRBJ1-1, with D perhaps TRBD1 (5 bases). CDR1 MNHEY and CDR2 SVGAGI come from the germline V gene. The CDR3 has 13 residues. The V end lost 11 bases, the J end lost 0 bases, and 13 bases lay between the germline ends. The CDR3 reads CASTGHMNTEAFF. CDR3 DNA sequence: TGTGCCTCCACAGGCCACATGAACACTGAAGCTTTCTTT.

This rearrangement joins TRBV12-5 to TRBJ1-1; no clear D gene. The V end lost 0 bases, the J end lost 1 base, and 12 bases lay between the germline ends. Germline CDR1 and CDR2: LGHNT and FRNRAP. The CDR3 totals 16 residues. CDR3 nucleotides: TGTGCTAGTGGTTTGGTACTGGGCAGCCCGAACACTGAAGCTTTCTTT. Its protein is CASGLVLGSPNTEAFF. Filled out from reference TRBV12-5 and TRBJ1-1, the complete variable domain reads DARVTQTPRHKVTEMGQEVTMRCQPILGHNTVFWYRQTMMQGLELLAYFRNRAPLDDSGMPKDRFSAEMPDATLATLKIQPSEPRDSAVYFCASGLVLGSPNTEAFFGQGTRLTVV.

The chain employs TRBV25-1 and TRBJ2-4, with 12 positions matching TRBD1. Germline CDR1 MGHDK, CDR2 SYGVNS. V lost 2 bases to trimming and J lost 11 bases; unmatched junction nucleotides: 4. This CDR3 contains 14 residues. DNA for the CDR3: TGTGCCAGCAGTGAAGGGACAGGGGGCACATTTCAGTACTTC. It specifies CASSEGTGGTFQYF.

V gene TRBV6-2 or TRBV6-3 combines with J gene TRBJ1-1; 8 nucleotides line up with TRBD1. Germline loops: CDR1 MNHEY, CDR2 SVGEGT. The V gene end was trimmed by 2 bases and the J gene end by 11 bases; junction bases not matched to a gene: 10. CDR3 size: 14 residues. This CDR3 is CASSYGVGQGVAFF. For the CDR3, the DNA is TGTGCCAGCAGTTACGGGGTCGGACAGGGAGTCGCTTTCTTT.

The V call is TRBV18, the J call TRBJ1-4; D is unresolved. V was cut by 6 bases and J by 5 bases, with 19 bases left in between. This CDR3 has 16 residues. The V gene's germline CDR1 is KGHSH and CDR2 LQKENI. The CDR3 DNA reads TGTGCCAGCTCGCCGTCGAGTGACGGGCTAAATGAAAAACTGTTTTTT. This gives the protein CASSPSSDGLNEKLFF. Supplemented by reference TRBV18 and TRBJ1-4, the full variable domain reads NAGVMQNPRHLVRRRGQEARLRCSPMKGHSHVYWYRQLPEEGLKFMVYLQKENIIDESGMPKERFSAEFPKEGPSILRIQQVVRGDSAAYFCASSPSSDGLNEKLFFGSGTQLSVL.

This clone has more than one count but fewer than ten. As DNA, the CDR3 is TGTGCCAGCAGCCAAGATGCGGGGCGGGGGGAGACCCAGTACTTC. Amino acids: CASSQDAGRGETQYF. The chain recombines TRBV4-2 with TRBJ2-5; 7 nucleotides align to TRBD2. The germline V gene has CDR1 LGHNA and CDR2 YNFKEQ. Trimming at V came to 0 bases and at J to 5 bases, leaving 6 bases not matched to a gene. The CDR3 length is 15 residues.

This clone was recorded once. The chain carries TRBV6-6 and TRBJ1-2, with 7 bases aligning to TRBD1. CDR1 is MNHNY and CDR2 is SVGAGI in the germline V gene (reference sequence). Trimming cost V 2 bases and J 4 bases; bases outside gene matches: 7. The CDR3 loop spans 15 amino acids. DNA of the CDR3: TGTGCCAGCAGTTACCTTTGGGACAGCATCTATGGCTACACCTTC. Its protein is CASSYLWDSIYGYTF.

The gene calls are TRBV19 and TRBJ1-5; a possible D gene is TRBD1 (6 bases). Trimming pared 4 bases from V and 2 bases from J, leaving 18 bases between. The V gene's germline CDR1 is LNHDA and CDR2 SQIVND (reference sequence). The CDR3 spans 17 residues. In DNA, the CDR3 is TGTGCCAGTAGTAGGACAGCCCCATTATCTGGCAATCAGCCCCAGCATTTT. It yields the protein CASSRTAPLSGNQPQHF.

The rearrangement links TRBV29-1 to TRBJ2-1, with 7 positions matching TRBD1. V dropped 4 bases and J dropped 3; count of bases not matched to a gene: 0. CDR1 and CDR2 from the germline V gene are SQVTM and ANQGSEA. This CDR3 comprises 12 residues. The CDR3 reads CSVGTGYNEQFF. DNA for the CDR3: TGCAGCGTTGGGACAGGCTACAATGAGCAGTTCTTC.

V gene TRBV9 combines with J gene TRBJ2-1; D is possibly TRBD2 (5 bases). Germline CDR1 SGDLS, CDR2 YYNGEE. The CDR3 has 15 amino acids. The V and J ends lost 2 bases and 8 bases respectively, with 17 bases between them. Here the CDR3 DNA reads TGTGCCAGCAGCGTGAAGGGAGCTACTACGGATGAGCAGTTCTTC. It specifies CASSVKGATTDEQFF.

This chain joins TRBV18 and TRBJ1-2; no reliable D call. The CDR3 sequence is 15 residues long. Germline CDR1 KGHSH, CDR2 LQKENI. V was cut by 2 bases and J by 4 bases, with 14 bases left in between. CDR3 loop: CASSPTDGGIYGYTF. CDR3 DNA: TGTGCCAGCTCACCAACGGACGGTGGAATCTATGGCTACACCTTC.

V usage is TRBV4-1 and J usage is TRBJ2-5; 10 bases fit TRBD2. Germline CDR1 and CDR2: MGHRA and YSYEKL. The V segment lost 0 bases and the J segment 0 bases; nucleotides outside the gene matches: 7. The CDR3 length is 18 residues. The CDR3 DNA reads TGCGCCAGCAGCCAAGAGGAGGGGACTAGCGCGTACCAAGAGACCCAGTACTTC. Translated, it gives CASSQEEGTSAYQETQYF.

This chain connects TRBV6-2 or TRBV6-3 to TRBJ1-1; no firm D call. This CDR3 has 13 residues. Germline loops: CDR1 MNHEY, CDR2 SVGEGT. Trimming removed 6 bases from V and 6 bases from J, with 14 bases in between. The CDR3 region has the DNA TGTGCCAGCAGCCCGGGCAAGCGGGCTGAAGCTTTCTTT. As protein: CASSPGKRAEAFF.